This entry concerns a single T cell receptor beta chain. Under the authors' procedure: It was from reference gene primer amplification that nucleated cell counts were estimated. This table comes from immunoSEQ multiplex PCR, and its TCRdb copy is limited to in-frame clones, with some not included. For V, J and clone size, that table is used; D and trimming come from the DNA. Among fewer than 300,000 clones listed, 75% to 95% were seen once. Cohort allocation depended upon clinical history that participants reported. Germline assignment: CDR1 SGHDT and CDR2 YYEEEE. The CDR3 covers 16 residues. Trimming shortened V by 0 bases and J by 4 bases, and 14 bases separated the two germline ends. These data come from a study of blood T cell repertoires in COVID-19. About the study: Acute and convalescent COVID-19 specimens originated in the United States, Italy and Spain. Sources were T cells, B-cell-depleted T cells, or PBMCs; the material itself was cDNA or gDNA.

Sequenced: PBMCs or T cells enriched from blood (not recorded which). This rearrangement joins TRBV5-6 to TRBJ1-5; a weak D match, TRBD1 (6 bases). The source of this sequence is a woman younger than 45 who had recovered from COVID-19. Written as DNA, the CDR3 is TGTGCCAGCAGCTTGGGAGCAGGGGTGTCTAATCAGCCCCAGCATTTT. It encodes CASSLGAGVSNQPQHF.